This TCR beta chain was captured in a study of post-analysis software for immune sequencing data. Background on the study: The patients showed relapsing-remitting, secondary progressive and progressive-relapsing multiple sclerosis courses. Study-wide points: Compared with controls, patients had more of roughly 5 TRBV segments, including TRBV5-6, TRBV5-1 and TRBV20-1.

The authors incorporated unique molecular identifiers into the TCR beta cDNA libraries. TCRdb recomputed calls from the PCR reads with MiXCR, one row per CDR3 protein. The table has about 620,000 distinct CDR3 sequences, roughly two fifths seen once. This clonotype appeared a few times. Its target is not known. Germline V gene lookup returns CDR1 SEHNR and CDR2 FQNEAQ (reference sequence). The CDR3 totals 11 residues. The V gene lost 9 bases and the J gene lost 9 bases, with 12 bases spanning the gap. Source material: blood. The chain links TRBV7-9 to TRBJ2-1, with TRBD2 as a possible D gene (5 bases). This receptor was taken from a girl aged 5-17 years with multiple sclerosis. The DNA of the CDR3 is TGTGCCAGTTTACTAGGAGGTGAGCAGTTCTTC. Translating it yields CASLLGGEQFF.